The 8 T cell receptor beta chains below all came from one sample that was sequenced in a study of identical twins. TCRdb reanalysed the 5' RACE reads using MiXCR and keeps one entry per CDR3 protein. The sample contains around 530,000 distinct CDR3 sequences, 13% to 15% of which appear only once. Another study also made use of these data, one on yellow fever vaccine responses in identical twins.

Sequencing was carried out using CD4+ T cells sorted from blood. The receptor set was obtained from a woman younger than 30 in good health.

This clonotype was observed a few times. This chain uses TRBV20-1 with TRBJ2-3; no definite D call. Trimming left V 4 bases short and J 1 base short, with 6 bases between. This CDR3 is 12 amino acids long. Germline-derived CDR1 and CDR2 are DFQATT and SNEGSKA (reference sequence). CDR3 loop: CSAKGGTDTQYF. CDR3 DNA sequence: TGCAGTGCTAAAGGAGGCACAGATACGCAGTATTTT.

The chain recombines TRBV10-3 with TRBJ2-2, with D perhaps TRBD2 (6 bases). The V end was cut by 4 bases, the J end by 5 bases, with 11 bases between. The CDR3 is 14 residues long. Per the germline V gene, CDR1 is ENHRY and CDR2 is SYGVKD. CDR3 DNA sequence: TGTGCCATCAGTGCGGGACTCCTAACCGGGGAGCTGTTTTTT. Encoded protein: CAISAGLLTGELFF.

The V call is TRBV20-1, the J call TRBJ2-1, with D hard to call. Germline V gives CDR1 DFQATT, CDR2 SNEGSKA (reference sequence). The CDR3 runs to 15 residues. The ends were cut back, 3 bases at V and 9 bases at J, with 21 bases in the middle. CDR3 DNA: TGCAGTGCTAGCGCCTTGGGCCCAATTGTCGGTGAGCAGTTCTTC. This encodes CSASALGPIVGEQFF.

This clonotype was detected only a few times. The chain recombines TRBV18 with TRBJ2-3; no definite D call. The CDR3 consists of 12 residues. Germline V gives CDR1 KGHSH, CDR2 LQKENI. V gave up 0 bases and J gave up 5 bases, with 3 bases separating them. The CDR3 DNA reads TGTGCCAGCTCACCACCCCAAGATACGCAGTATTTT. This gives the protein CASSPPQDTQYF.

The CDR3 DNA is TGTGCCAGCAGCCCACGGACAGGGATGCAGACCCAGTACTTC. Translated, it gives CASSPRTGMQTQYF. This chain connects TRBV9 to TRBJ2-5; TRBD1 aligns across 8 bases. Trimming cost V 4 bases and J 6 bases; bases outside gene matches: 8. Germline-derived CDR1 and CDR2 are SGDLS and YYNGEE. The CDR3 extends over 14 amino acids.

This clonotype has at least ten counts. The V call is TRBV5-1, the J call TRBJ2-7, with D unresolved. V lost 1 base and J lost 5, with 16 bases in between. The length of the CDR3 is 15 residues. The germline V gene encodes CDR1 SGHRS and CDR2 YFSETQ. CDR3 nucleotide sequence: TGCGCCAGCAGCTTGCCGTCCCAGGCTTCGGACGAGCAGTACTTC. Residues: CASSLPSQASDEQYF.

This clonotype was seen at least ten times. The rearrangement uses TRBV24-1 and TRBJ2-1; a weak D match, TRBD1 (5 bases). Germline V gene data show CDR1 as KGHDR and CDR2 as SFDVKD. V lost 5 bases and J 7 bases, leaving 17 bases between the germline ends. There are 15 residues in the CDR3. The CDR3 region is CATSGGPRVGNEQFF. The DNA for the CDR3 is TGTGCCACCAGTGGTGGGCCCAGGGTAGGGAATGAGCAGTTCTTC.

In its sample, this clonotype was seen a few times. The genes are TRBV12-3 or TRBV12-4 and TRBJ2-1; D not certain. Trimming cost V 2 bases and J 5 bases, with 7 bases left between them. The CDR3 covers 13 residues. This CDR3 is CASSLWENNEQFF. The DNA of the CDR3 is TGTGCCAGCAGTTTATGGGAAAACAATGAGCAGTTCTTC.